This T cell receptor beta chain was recovered during a study of T cell repertoires in cytomegalovirus infection. TCRdb ran MiXCR on the reads and lists one entry per CDR3 protein. The table has about 490,000 distinct CDR3 sequences, approximately 26% seen once; the top ten hold 13%. V was pared by 2 bases and J by 7 bases, with 15 bases between. The CDR3 totals 15 residues. Germline CDR1 is MRHNA and CDR2 is SNTAGT. This TCR was sampled from a human donor in good health (CMV status not recorded). Some clones in this sample may be carry-over from other donors' samples. The V gene is TRBV6-4, the J gene TRBJ2-1; maybe TRBD2 (6 bases). The sample comprised PBMCs. This CDR3 reads CASSDPFWEENEQFF. CDR3 bases: TGTGCCAGCAGTGACCCGTTTTGGGAGGAGAATGAGCAGTTCTTC.